What follows are 6 T cell receptor beta chains derived from one specimen sequenced in a study of T-cell reconstitution after alpha-beta-depleted transplantation in children. For TCRbeta, the library was prepared with unique molecular identifiers. MiXCR was run by TCRdb on the PCR reads, yielding one entry per CDR3 protein. Of some 200,000 distinct CDR3 sequences listed, around 9.2% are singletons. Source: PBMCs, mostly from graft donor cells, taken 360 days after TCRalphabeta/CD19-depleted stem cell transplant. The receptors stem from a male patient aged 2-15 years who had a stem cell transplant for acute myeloid leukemia, so the T cells may come from the graft donor.

This clonotype was picked up many times. This chain connects TRBV12-3 or TRBV12-4 to TRBJ1-1; tentatively, D is TRBD1 (5 bases). The CDR3 is 14 residues long. V lost 7 bases to trimming and J lost 0 bases, with 12 bases between them. The CDR3 sequence: CASNSGFMNTEAFF. The CDR3 DNA reads TGTGCCAGCAACTCAGGGTTCATGAACACTGAAGCTTTCTTT.

The rearrangement uses TRBV29-1 and TRBJ2-1; D possibly corresponds to TRBD1 (6 bases). V was trimmed by 0 bases and J by 1 base, leaving 13 bases between them. In germline, CDR1 is SQVTM, CDR2 ANQGSEA. The CDR3 spans 16 residues. The CDR3 DNA follows: TGCAGCGTTGAAGAAAACAGGGCTTGGTCCTACAATGAGCAGTTCTTC. Translated, it gives CSVEENRAWSYNEQFF.

Ten or more counts support this clonotype. This chain joins TRBV20-1 and TRBJ2-5; tentative D call: TRBD1 (6 bases). This CDR3 comprises 15 residues. Germline assignment: CDR1 DFQATT and CDR2 SNEGSKA (reference sequence). Trimming cost V 2 bases and J 2 bases, with 15 bases left between them. CDR3 in amino acids: CSARPDRDNQETQYF. The CDR3 nucleotides read TGCAGTGCTAGACCCGACCGGGACAATCAAGAGACCCAGTACTTC.

The table lists this clonotype with many counts. The chain employs TRBV12-3 or TRBV12-4 and TRBJ2-2, with unresolved D. CDR3 size: 14 residues. V dropped 2 bases and J dropped 1 base, with 5 bases sitting between them. The CDR3 protein is CASSLRQNTGELFF. CDR3 in DNA: TGTGCCAGCAGTTTACGCCAGAACACCGGGGAGCTGTTTTTT.

This clonotype was seen a few times. V usage is TRBV20-1 and J usage is TRBJ2-3; D might be TRBD2 (5 bases). CDR1 is DFQATT and CDR2 is SNEGSKA in the germline V gene (reference sequence). The length of the CDR3 is 15 residues. V was clipped by 2 bases and J by 1 base, with 13 bases between them. CDR3 sequence reads: CSARREKPGTDTQYF. The CDR3 DNA sequence: TGCAGTGCTAGAAGGGAGAAGCCGGGCACAGATACGCAGTATTTT.

This clonotype appeared a few times. The rearrangement uses TRBV20-1 and TRBJ2-5; 8 bases line up with TRBD2. Per germline, CDR1 DFQATT and CDR2 SNEGSKA (reference sequence). The CDR3 totals 13 residues. The trim removed 5 bases at V and 2 bases at J, leaving 4 bases unmatched. The CDR3 region has the DNA TGCAGTGCTCATAGCGGGGATCAAGAGACCCAGTACTTC. Translation: CSAHSGDQETQYF.